The 17 T cell receptor beta chains reported below all come from one sample, sequenced in a study of T cells in Graves' hyperthyroidism and ophthalmopathy. The investigators amplified TCR beta CDR3 regions from RNA transcripts. The HTBI set primed first-round TCR CDR3 RT-PCR. One entry per CDR3 protein, called by TCRdb with MiXCR from the multiplex PCR reads. The table has 350,000 to 400,000 distinct CDR3 sequences, approximately 13% seen once. The sequencing input was blood. All receptors derive from a woman aged 55-69 years with Graves' hyperthyroidism.

This clonotype was observed a single time. The genes are TRBV3-1 and TRBJ1-6, with D perhaps matching TRBD1 (5 bases). Trimming cost V 3 bases and J 6 bases, with 15 bases left between them. The CDR3 is 16 residues long. Germline CDR1 LGHDT, CDR2 YNNKEL (reference sequence). This CDR3 reads CASSHGGSGGNSPLHF. CDR3 nucleotide sequence: TGTGCCAGCAGCCACGGGGGGTCCGGTGGTAATTCACCCCTCCACTTT.

In this sample, this clonotype turned up many times. The chain joins TRBV7-9 to TRBJ1-1, with D perhaps matching TRBD1 (6 bases). Trimming removed 8 bases from V and 4 bases from J, with 11 bases in between. The V gene's germline CDR1 is SEHNR and CDR2 FQNEAQ (reference sequence). This CDR3 region has 12 residues. CDR3: CASGGAGTEAFF. The CDR3 DNA sequence: TGTGCCAGCGGGGGGGCTGGCACTGAAGCTTTCTTT.

This clonotype was seen more than once but under ten times. V and J are TRBV29-1 and TRBJ1-3; D not certain. Between the trimmed V and J ends, which lost 6 bases and 0 bases, there was a span of 6 bases. The CDR3 extends over 12 amino acids. Germline loops: CDR1 SQVTM, CDR2 ANQGSEA. The CDR3 loop reads CSVQSSGNTIYF. The DNA for the CDR3 is TGCAGCGTGCAGAGCTCTGGAAACACCATATATTTT.

This clonotype was recorded at least ten times. As DNA, the CDR3 is TGCAGCGTCCAGGGTGGGAGCACAGATACGCAGTATTTT. It specifies CSVQGGSTDTQYF. The genes are TRBV29-1 and TRBJ2-3; D is possibly TRBD1 (5 bases). This CDR3 contains 13 residues. Germline V CDR1 and CDR2: SQVTM, ANQGSEA. V lost 6 bases to trimming and J lost 0 bases, with 10 bases between them.

At least ten counts were recorded for this clonotype. The rearrangement uses TRBV5-1 and TRBJ2-3; TRBD2 agrees at 8 bases. The CDR3 has 15 amino acids. Germline-derived CDR1 and CDR2 are SGHRS and YFSETQ. V was pared by 4 bases and J by 0 bases, with 4 bases of the junction left unmatched. The CDR3, as DNA: TGCGCCAGCAGCCGTAGCGGGGCGAGCACAGATACGCAGTATTTT. It is translated as CASSRSGASTDTQYF.

There are many counts of this clonotype. V gene TRBV6-1 combines with J gene TRBJ1-1; possible D gene TRBD1, 6 bases. The germline V and J ends were trimmed by 11 bases and 1 base, with 14 bases remaining between them. There are 13 residues in the CDR3. Germline CDR1 and CDR2: MNHNS and SASEGT. CDR3 residues: CAGRGTTNTEAFF. The CDR3 DNA follows: TGTGCCGGTAGGGGGACAACGAACACTGAAGCTTTCTTT.

This clonotype was counted a few times. This chain connects TRBV28 to TRBJ1-1, with TRBD1 identical over 9 bases. This CDR3 comprises 14 residues. Germline CDR1 is MDHEN and CDR2 is SYDVKM. Germline trimming cut 5 bases from V and 3 bases from J; bases unmatched to any gene: 4. The CDR3 DNA reads TGTGCCAGCAGTCCCGGACAGGGGTACACTGAAGCTTTCTTT. The encoded protein is CASSPGQGYTEAFF.

This clonotype has a count of ten or more. V gene TRBV18 combines with J gene TRBJ2-1; 9 nucleotides match TRBD1. This CDR3 region has 16 residues. The germline CDR1 and CDR2 sequences are KGHSH and LQKENI. Germline trimming cut 2 bases from V and 2 bases from J; bases unmatched to any gene: 4. CDR3 nucleotide sequence: TGTGCCAGCTCACCATCGGGACAGGGCCCCTACAATGAGCAGTTCTTC. This translates into CASSPSGQGPYNEQFF.

The table lists this clonotype with many counts. The genes are TRBV2 and TRBJ1-2; D is undetermined. Germline loops: CDR1 SNHLY, CDR2 FYNNEI. V was trimmed by 5 bases and J by 4 bases, leaving 20 bases between them. CDR3 length equals 16 residues. The CDR3, as DNA: TGTGCCAGCAGTACCCGCGCGTGGGAGCCGCGCTATGGCTACACCTTC. It encodes CASSTRAWEPRYGYTF.

This clonotype came up a few times. V and J are TRBV5-4 and TRBJ1-1, with a weak D call TRBD1 (5 bases). CDR3 size: 15 residues. The germline V gene encodes CDR1 SGHNT and CDR2 YYREEE (reference sequence). Trimming removed 0 bases at V and 1 base at J, with 10 bases between. The CDR3 region is CASSLGGLRNTEAFF. DNA for the CDR3: TGTGCCAGCAGCTTGGGGGGGTTGCGGAACACTGAAGCTTTCTTT.

This clonotype was counted a few times. The junction does not match germline at one end; this may be a read error. The chain couples TRBV18 to TRBJ2-3; D unresolved. CDR1 is KGHSH and CDR2 is LQKENI in the germline V gene. The CDR3 is made up of 14 amino acids. In nucleotides, the CDR3 is TGTGCCAGCTCACCCTCCACGAGCACAGATACGCAGTGTTTT. Protein: CASSPSTSTDTQCF.

This clonotype was recorded at least ten times. The chain is built from TRBV5-1 and TRBJ2-1; 7 bases map to TRBD1. The CDR3 sequence is 15 residues long. Per germline, CDR1 SGHRS and CDR2 YFSETQ. V trimming: 4 bases; J trimming: 3 bases; junction bases outside the gene matches: 7. The DNA of the CDR3 is TGCGCCAGCAGCCAGGGGACAGACCACTACAATGAGCAGTTCTTC. This gives the protein CASSQGTDHYNEQFF.

There are a few counts of this clonotype. The chain links TRBV4-2 to TRBJ2-7, with D tentatively TRBD2 (6 bases). V was trimmed by 0 bases and J by 4 bases, leaving 10 bases between them. CDR3 length: 14 residues. Per germline, CDR1 LGHNA and CDR2 YNFKEQ. The CDR3 loop is CASSQDRDFYEQYF. CDR3 nucleotide sequence: TGTGCCAGCAGCCAAGACCGGGACTTTTACGAGCAGTACTTC.

Many counts were recorded for this clonotype. V is TRBV12-3 or TRBV12-4 and J is TRBJ1-2, with 7 bases aligning to TRBD1. The CDR3 runs 16 residues. Trimming took 2 bases from V and 4 from J; bases not matched to a gene: 10. Written as DNA, the CDR3 is TGTGCCAGCAGTTTAACTCGTACAGGGGCCGGCTATGGCTACACCTTC. It translates to CASSLTRTGAGYGYTF.

This clonotype was seen at least ten times. V usage is TRBV5-1 and J usage is TRBJ2-7, with 11 bases matching TRBD1. The V segment lost 4 bases and the J segment 3 bases; nucleotides outside the gene matches: 3. This CDR3 is built from 14 residues. CDR1 is SGHRS and CDR2 is YFSETQ in the germline V gene. CDR3 nucleotides: TGCGCCAGCAGCGGGACAGGGGGGCACTACGAGCAGTACTTC. Protein sequence: CASSGTGGHYEQYF. The whole variable domain, remainder taken from reference TRBV5-1 and TRBJ2-7, is KAGVTQTPRYLIKTRGQQVTLSCSPISGHRSVSWYQQTPGQGLQFLFEYFSETQRNKGNFPGRFSGRQFSNSRSEMNVSTLELGDSALYLCASSGTGGHYEQYFGPGTRLTVT.

This rearrangement joins TRBV13 to TRBJ1-3; D gene uncertain. Per the germline V gene, CDR1 is PRHDT and CDR2 is FYEKMQ (reference sequence). The CDR3 spans 15 residues. V lost 6 bases, J lost 0 bases, and 12 bases lay in between. Here the CDR3 DNA reads TGTGCCAGCAGTCCTACTCCTATCTCTGGAAACACCATATATTTT. Translated, it gives CASSPTPISGNTIYF.

This clonotype has a handful of counts. This chain links TRBV19 with TRBJ1-5, with 7 positions matching TRBD1. Trimming took 3 bases from V and 4 from J; bases not matched to a gene: 6. CDR3 size: 15 residues. Germline V gives CDR1 LNHDA, CDR2 SQIVND (reference sequence). DNA for the CDR3: TGTGCCAGTAGTATGAACTCAGGGGGAAATCAGCCCCAGCATTTT. It yields the protein CASSMNSGGNQPQHF.